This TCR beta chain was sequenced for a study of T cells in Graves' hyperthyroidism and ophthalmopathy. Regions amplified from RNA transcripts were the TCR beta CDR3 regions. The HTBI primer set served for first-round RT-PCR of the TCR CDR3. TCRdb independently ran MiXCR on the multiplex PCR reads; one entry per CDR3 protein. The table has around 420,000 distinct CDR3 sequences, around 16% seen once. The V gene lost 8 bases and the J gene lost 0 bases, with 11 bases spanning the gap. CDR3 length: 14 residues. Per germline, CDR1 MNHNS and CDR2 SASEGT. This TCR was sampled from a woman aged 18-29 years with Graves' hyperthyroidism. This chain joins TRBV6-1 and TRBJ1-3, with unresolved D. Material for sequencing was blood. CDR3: CASCSRFSGNTIYF. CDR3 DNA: TGTGCCAGCTGCAGCCGGTTCTCTGGAAACACCATATATTTT.